A single sample gave rise to the 5 T cell receptor beta chains below, sequenced in a study of blood T cells in healthy people across ages. Together with a sample-barcoded 5' primer, a J-beta primer mix was included in a second PCR lasting 7 to 11 cycles. One entry per CDR3 protein results from TCRdb running MiXCR on the 5' RACE reads. The table has fewer than 750,000 distinct CDR3 sequences, around half seen once. Sequenced input: blood. The source of these receptors is a man older than 75 in good health.

On this clonotype itself: A read error may explain this, as a much larger clone is one base away. CDR3 in DNA: TGTGCCAGCAGTGACACTTTAAGCAATCAGCCCCAGCATTTT. Protein: CASSDTLSNQPQHF. The rearrangement joins TRBV6-6 to TRBJ1-5, with D unclear. The germline gives CDR1 MNHNY, CDR2 SVGAGI (reference sequence). V lost 5 bases and J lost 1, with 9 bases in between. This CDR3 has 14 amino acids.

This rearrangement joins TRBV7-9 to TRBJ2-7, with 10 nucleotides matching TRBD1. The CDR3 extends over 15 amino acids. J was trimmed by 0 bases and V by 4 bases; bases with no gene match: 3. Germline V CDR1 and CDR2: SEHNR, FQNEAQ (reference sequence). The CDR3 bases are TGTGCCAGCAGCTACCGGGACAGGGGCTCCTACGAGCAGTACTTC. Its protein is CASSYRDRGSYEQYF.

CDR3 region: CSARASSGGLGTDTQYF. DNA for the CDR3: TGCAGTGCTAGAGCTAGCAGCGGGGGGTTGGGCACAGATACGCAGTATTTT. The chain carries TRBV20-1 and TRBJ2-3; the match to TRBD2 covers 9 bases. This CDR3 region has 17 residues. Germline V CDR1 and CDR2: DFQATT, SNEGSKA (reference sequence). J gave up 1 base and V 1 base, and 9 bases lay outside the gene matches.

This clonotype was detected only a few times. V and J are TRBV20-1 and TRBJ2-5; either TRBD1 or TRBD2 may fit D (5 bases each). V was cut by 1 base and J by 13 bases, with 13 bases left in between. CDR1 is DFQATT, CDR2 SNEGSKA, per germline (reference sequence). The length of the CDR3 is 11 residues. CDR3 region: CSARGGVDWYF. The CDR3, as DNA: TGCAGTGCTAGAGGAGGGGTGGACTGGTACTTC.

The genes are TRBV5-1 and TRBJ2-7; 8 bases align to TRBD1. From germline, CDR1 is SGHRS and CDR2 YFSETQ. Trimming took 4 bases from V and 2 from J; bases not matched to a gene: 14. The CDR3 consists of 17 residues. Written as DNA, the CDR3 is TGCGCCAGCAGCCCAACCCCTCCGACAGGGGCTACCTACGAGCAGTACTTC. This codes for CASSPTPPTGATYEQYF. Full variable domain (rest looked up from reference TRBV5-1 and TRBJ2-7): KAGVTQTPRYLIKTRGQQVTLSCSPISGHRSVSWYQQTPGQGLQFLFEYFSETQRNKGNFPGRFSGRQFSNSRSEMNVSTLELGDSALYLCASSPTPPTGATYEQYFGPGTRLTVT.